This is a list of T cell receptor beta chains from one sample in a study of blood T cell repertoires in COVID-19. The method was immunoSEQ multiplex PCR; TCRdb's version includes in-frame clones alone and lacks a portion of them. The sample shows roughly 81,000 clones, roughly four fifths of them seen only once. The specimen sequenced was peripheral blood. These receptors all come from a woman aged 65 to 85 with acute or convalescent COVID-19. CDR3s include the opening cysteine and the closing phenylalanine or tryptophan. A D gene is named only where the DNA matches it firmly. Some rows mark clone size as missing; the rest say once, few, many or name a class of expanded clone.

v_call	j_call	d_call	clone_size	cdr3_nt	cdr3_aa
TRBV6-2/TRBV6-3	TRBJ1-5	-	-	TGTGCCAGCAGCCTCGGGGGTAGCAATCAGCCCCAGCATTTT	CASSLGGSNQPQHF
TRBV18	TRBJ1-1	-	-	TGTGCCAGCTCACCAAGGACAGCAACTGAAGCTTTCTTT	CASSPRTATEAFF
TRBV3-1/TRBV3-2	TRBJ2-2	-	-	TGTGCCAGCAGCCAAGATGGCGGAGGGACAGCGAACACCGGGGAGCTGTTTTTT	CASSQDGGGTANTGELFF
TRBV5-1	TRBJ1-4	-	-	TGCGCCAGCAGCTTGGCCGTCAGTTCTGAAAAACTGTTTTTT	CASSLAVSSEKLFF
TRBV13	TRBJ2-7	TRBD2	few	TGTGCCAGCAGCTCGGGGCAGGGAGGGGACGAGCAGTACTTC	CASSSGQGGDEQYF
TRBV6-1	TRBJ2-5	TRBD1	-	TGTGCCAGCAGCTACAGGGGGCGAGAGACCCAGTACTTC	CASSYRGRETQYF
TRBV30	TRBJ1-6	-	-	TGTGCCTGGAGAGCAGGAGGCTATAATTCACCCCTCCACTTT	CAWRAGGYNSPLHF
TRBV2	TRBJ2-5	TRBD2	few	TGTGCCAGCAGTGACCTTAGGGGACTAGCGGGGGGGGAAGAGACCCAGTACTTC	CASSDLRGLAGGEETQYF
TRBV5-1	TRBJ2-3	TRBD2	-	TGCGCCAGCAGCTTTACTAGCGGGGGTTCTCCAGATACGCAGTATTTT	CASSFTSGGSPDTQYF
TRBV5-1	TRBJ2-1	TRBD1	-	TGCGCCAGCAGCTTGGTTTCCCGGACAGGGCGCTACAATGAGCAGTTCTTC	CASSLVSRTGRYNEQFF
TRBV7-3	TRBJ1-1	TRBD1	-	TGTGCCAGCAGGTCGACAGGGTCCGTGAACACTGAAGCTTTCTTT	CASRSTGSVNTEAFF
TRBV3-1/TRBV3-2	TRBJ2-1	-	-	TGTGCCAGCAGCCAACCATACAATGAGCAGTTCTTC	CASSQPYNEQFF
TRBV29-1	TRBJ2-1	TRBD1	once	TGCAGCGTTGACTCAGGGACAGGGACCTACAATGAGCAGTTCTTC	CSVDSGTGTYNEQFF
TRBV6-5	TRBJ2-7	TRBD1	-	TGTGCCAGTATCCGGGACAGTCAAGACGAGCAGTACTTC	CASIRDSQDEQYF
TRBV2	TRBJ1-1	-	-	TGTGCCAGCAGTGAACGTCGCACTGAAGCTTTCTTT	CASSERRTEAFF
TRBV5-4	TRBJ1-4	-	few	TGTGCCAGCAGCCCGGCAGGGGCGGGAGGTGAAAAACTGTTTTTT	CASSPAGAGGEKLFF
TRBV5-4	TRBJ1-6	-	-	TGTGCCAGCGCCTCAGGAGGGGACTTCGGAAATTCACCCCTCCACTTT	CASASGGDFGNSPLHF
TRBV6-5	TRBJ1-1	-	-	TGTGCCGCATATGGGAGGGCGAACACTGAAGCTTTCTTT	CAAYGRANTEAFF
TRBV27	TRBJ2-3	TRBD2	-	TGTGCCAGCAAAGAACTAGCGGGGGGGCCTAGCACAGATACGCAGTATTTT	CASKELAGGPSTDTQYF
TRBV19	TRBJ1-6	-	-	TGTGCCAGTAGTCCTACGTGGGAGGCTAATTCACCCCTCCACTTT	CASSPTWEANSPLHF
TRBV5-8	TRBJ1-2	-	-	TGTGCCAGCAGCTTGGAGCCAGGGGATGGCTACACCTTC	CASSLEPGDGYTF
TRBV4-1	TRBJ2-3	-	-	TGCGCCAGCAGCCACCGCGGGCAGGACACAGATACGCAGTATTTT	CASSHRGQDTDTQYF
TRBV19	TRBJ1-4	-	-	TGTGCCAGTAGTACCCGGACATTACCGGCCCTGAGTGGAAAACTGTTTTTT	CASSTRTLPALSGKLFF
TRBV2	TRBJ2-5	-	-	TGTGCCAGCAGTGAACCGACAGAAAAAGAGACCCAGTACTTC	CASSEPTEKETQYF
TRBV6-2/TRBV6-3	TRBJ2-1	TRBD2	-	TGTGCCAGCAGTCCGTTTAGCGGGGGATACAATGAGCAGTTCTTC	CASSPFSGGYNEQFF
TRBV4-1	TRBJ2-4	-	-	TGCGCCAGCAGCCAAGACAACCATCGGGACATTCAGTACTTC	CASSQDNHRDIQYF
TRBV5-8	TRBJ1-2	-	-	TGTGCCAGCAGCTCTTGGACAGTTAGTAACTATGGCTACACCTTC	CASSSWTVSNYGYTF
TRBV7-9	TRBJ2-1	TRBD2	-	TGTGCCAGCAGGCTGGGGGTGGGGGGGGATGAGCAGTTCTTC	CASRLGVGGDEQFF
TRBV7-9	TRBJ1-2	-	-	TGTGCCAGCAGCTTAGCGGACGGGGTAGGGGGCTACACCTTC	CASSLADGVGGYTF
TRBV14	TRBJ1-5	-	-	TGTGCCAGCAGCCAAGGCGATCGTCAGCCCCAGCATTTT	CASSQGDRQPQHF
TRBV6-5	TRBJ2-1	-	-	TGTGCCAGCTCAAGAGGAGGGCACAATGAGCAGTTCTTC	CASSRGGHNEQFF
TRBV19	TRBJ2-7	-	-	TGTGCCAGTAGTATCTCGGGACACAATGCCTACGAGCAGTACTTC	CASSISGHNAYEQYF
TRBV4-1	TRBJ2-5	TRBD2	-	TGCGCCAGCAGCCACGGGGACGGGGGGGCCTGGGAGACCCAGTACTTC	CASSHGDGGAWETQYF
TRBV5-1	TRBJ2-3	TRBD2	-	TGCGCCAGCAGCCGCGGGGGTACCACAGATACGCAGTATTTT	CASSRGGTTDTQYF
TRBV30	TRBJ1-4	-	-	TGTGCCTGGAGTGTCAGGGGTAATGAAAAACTGTTTTTT	CAWSVRGNEKLFF
TRBV7-9	TRBJ2-7	TRBD1	once	TGTGCCAGCAGCGACGGCGACAGGGCTTACTACGAGCAGTACTTC	CASSDGDRAYYEQYF
TRBV27	TRBJ1-2	-	-	TGTGCCAGCAGTCGCTCGGGGGGAGGGGAGGAATATGGCTACACCTTC	CASSRSGGGEEYGYTF
TRBV2	TRBJ2-7	TRBD1	-	TGTGCCAGCAGTGAAGCGGGGCCAGGGGGCCCCTACGAGCAGTACTTC	CASSEAGPGGPYEQYF
TRBV19	TRBJ1-5	-	-	TGTGCCACTCTTCAGGGGTACTGGCAGCCCCAGCATTTT	CATLQGYWQPQHF